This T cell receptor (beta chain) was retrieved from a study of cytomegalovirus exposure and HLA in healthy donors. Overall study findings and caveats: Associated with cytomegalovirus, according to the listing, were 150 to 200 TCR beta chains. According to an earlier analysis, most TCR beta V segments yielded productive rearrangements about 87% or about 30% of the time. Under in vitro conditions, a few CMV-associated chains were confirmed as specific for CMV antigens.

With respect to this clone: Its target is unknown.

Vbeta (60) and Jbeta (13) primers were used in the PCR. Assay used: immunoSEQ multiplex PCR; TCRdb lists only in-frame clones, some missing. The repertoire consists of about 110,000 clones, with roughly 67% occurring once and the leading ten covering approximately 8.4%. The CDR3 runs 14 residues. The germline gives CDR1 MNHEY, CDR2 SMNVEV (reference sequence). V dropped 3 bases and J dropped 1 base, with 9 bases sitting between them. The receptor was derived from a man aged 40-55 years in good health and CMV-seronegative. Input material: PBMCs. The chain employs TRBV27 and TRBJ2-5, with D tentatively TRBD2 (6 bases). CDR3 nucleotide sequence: TGTGCCAGCAGTTTTTTGGGGGGCCAAGAGACCCAGTACTTC. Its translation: CASSFLGGQETQYF.